One and the same sample provided the 18 T cell receptor beta chains below, sequenced in a study of T cells after yellow fever vaccination. Each CDR3 protein is one row after TCRdb ran MiXCR on the 5' RACE reads. The table shows some 260,000 distinct CDR3 sequences, with approximately 5.2% occurring only once. This specimen was CD4+ T cells sorted from PBMCs, taken on the day of the yellow fever booster vaccination. These receptor sequences come from a man between 18 and 35 years old who received the YFV17D yellow fever vaccine.

By share, this clonotype counts as medium-sized. The germline gene is not matched at one end of the junction; a read error may be the cause. This chain connects TRBV12-3 or TRBV12-4 to TRBJ2-5; unclear D gene. The CDR3 length is 11 residues. The CDR3 spells CASSLGETQYF. CDR3 nucleotide sequence: TGTGCCAGCAGCTTAGGGGAGACCCAGTACTTC.

This clonotype was picked up a small number of times. The chain recombines TRBV19 with TRBJ1-3; unclear D gene. The CDR3 loop spans 14 amino acids. V was trimmed by 5 bases and J by 0 bases, leaving 8 bases between them. In germline, CDR1 is LNHDA, CDR2 SQIVND (reference sequence). Written as DNA, the CDR3 is TGTGCCAGTAGTCCCCGCAACTCTGGAAACACCATATATTTT. Encoded protein: CASSPRNSGNTIYF.

This clonotype was picked up many times. The chain carries TRBV5-4 and TRBJ2-1, with D possibly matching TRBD1 (5 bases). Germline CDR1 SGHNT, CDR2 YYREEE (reference sequence). The CDR3 spans 17 residues. V was shortened by 4 bases and J by 4 bases, with 21 bases between the two germline ends. CDR3 sequence reads: CASSLWTPGVGYNEQFF. DNA for the CDR3: TGTGCCAGCAGCCTTTGGACACCCGGAGTTGGGTACAATGAGCAGTTCTTC.

Details on this clonotype: A junction end diverges from the germline sequence, so it may reflect a read error. The chain employs TRBV6-5 and TRBJ2-1; TRBD2 agrees at 11 bases. The CDR3 consists of 16 residues. CDR1 is MNHEY, CDR2 SVGAGI, per germline. Here the CDR3 DNA reads TGTGTCAGCAGTTACTCTATAACTAGCGGGGGTGATGAGCAGTTCTTC. Amino acid sequence: CVSSYSITSGGDEQFF.

In this sample, this clonotype turned up many times. The chain uses TRBV6-5 and TRBJ2-7; no definite D call. V lost 8 bases and J 2 bases, leaving 4 bases between the germline ends. Germline CDR1 is MNHEY and CDR2 is SVGAGI. The CDR3 totals 10 residues. CDR3 protein: CASGTYEQYF. The CDR3 DNA follows: TGTGCCAGCGGTACCTACGAGCAGTACTTC.

The chain's CDR3 is CASSFPGGTETQYF. In DNA, the CDR3 is TGTGCCAGCAGCTTCCCCGGGGGTACGGAGACCCAGTACTTC. V usage is TRBV7-2 and J usage is TRBJ2-5; a weak D match, TRBD2 (6 bases). The V end lost 3 bases, the J end lost 5 bases, and 13 bases lay between the germline ends. The CDR3 length is 14 residues. The germline V gene encodes CDR1 SGHTA and CDR2 FQGNSA.

Ten or more counts support this clonotype. The CDR3 loop is CSARVRLQAFGTEAFF. The CDR3 DNA reads as TGCAGTGCTAGAGTGCGCCTCCAGGCGTTCGGGACTGAAGCTTTCTTT. This sequence joins TRBV20-1 and TRBJ1-1; D is unclear. V dropped 1 base and J dropped 5 bases, with 20 bases sitting between them. CDR3 size: 16 residues. Looked up from germline, CDR1 is DFQATT and CDR2 is SNEGSKA (reference sequence).

This clonotype was counted only a few times. The chain carries TRBV18 and TRBJ1-1; D may be TRBD1 (5 bases). This CDR3 has 14 residues. V gave up 2 bases and J gave up 8 bases, with 15 bases separating them. The germline CDR1 and CDR2 sequences are KGHSH and LQKENI. Here the CDR3 DNA reads TGTGCCAGCTCACCAGATTCTTCGGGGGTGGAAGCTTTCTTT. This gives the protein CASSPDSSGVEAFF.

The V call is TRBV5-1, the J call TRBJ1-1; the D gene is possibly TRBD1 (6 bases). CDR1 is SGHRS and CDR2 is YFSETQ in the germline V gene. Trimming took off 3 bases at V and 1 base at J, with 13 bases between the two ends. This CDR3 is 15 amino acids long. CDR3 protein: CASSSRWGRNTEAFF. The DNA of the CDR3 is TGCGCCAGCAGCTCCCGATGGGGGCGGAACACTGAAGCTTTCTTT. The whole variable domain, remainder taken from reference TRBV5-1 and TRBJ1-1, is KAGVTQTPRYLIKTRGQQVTLSCSPISGHRSVSWYQQTPGQGLQFLFEYFSETQRNKGNFPGRFSGRQFSNSRSEMNVSTLELGDSALYLCASSSRWGRNTEAFFGQGTRLTVV.

This clonotype was counted many times. This rearrangement joins TRBV7-9 to TRBJ2-2; weak D call: TRBD2 (6 bases). There are 15 residues in the CDR3. The V gene's germline CDR1 is SEHNR and CDR2 FQNEAQ (reference sequence). The germline V and J ends were trimmed by 5 bases and 4 bases, with 14 bases remaining between them. CDR3 region: CASSLTSSVTGELFF. CDR3 DNA: TGTGCCAGCAGCCTGACTAGTTCGGTCACCGGGGAGCTGTTTTTT.

This clonotype was seen a handful of times. CDR3 in amino acids: CASSLQTLNTEAFF. In DNA form, the CDR3 reads TGCGCCAGCAGTTTACAGACTCTCAACACTGAAGCTTTCTTT. The gene calls are TRBV5-1 and TRBJ1-1; no firm D call. Per germline, CDR1 SGHRS and CDR2 YFSETQ. Trimming pared 5 bases from V and 2 bases from J, leaving 13 bases between. This CDR3 has 14 amino acids.

This clonotype was found many times. The rearrangement links TRBV7-2 to TRBJ2-7, with 8 bases that match TRBD2. This CDR3 is built from 14 residues. Germline V gene data show CDR1 as SGHTA and CDR2 as FQGNSA. Unmatched junction bases numbered 2, after V lost 2 bases and J lost 2 bases. The CDR3 spells CASSLNGGAYEQYF. DNA for the CDR3: TGTGCCAGCAGCTTAAACGGGGGGGCCTACGAGCAGTACTTC.

This clonotype was recorded many times. The chain has TRBV5-1 and TRBJ2-3; perhaps D is TRBD1 or TRBD2 (6 bases each). Germline V CDR1 and CDR2: SGHRS, YFSETQ. The V and J ends lost 6 bases and 4 bases respectively, with 24 bases between them. The CDR3 length is 17 residues. CDR3 protein: CASNGGGQLGGADTQYF. CDR3 nucleotide sequence: TGCGCCAGCAACGGAGGGGGTCAGCTCGGCGGTGCAGATACGCAGTATTTT.

The chain joins TRBV11-1 to TRBJ1-3; D is uncertain. From germline, CDR1 is SGHAT and CDR2 FQDESV (reference sequence). V was cut by 8 bases and J by 0 bases, with 14 bases left in between. The CDR3 sequence is 15 residues long. The CDR3 spells CASAQEVNSGNTIYF. CDR3 bases: TGTGCCAGCGCCCAGGAAGTCAACTCTGGAAACACCATATATTTT.

This clonotype was picked up many times. V gene TRBV9 combines with J gene TRBJ1-1; possible D gene TRBD1, 6 bases. Germline CDR1 reads SGDLS; CDR2 reads YYNGEE. The CDR3 spans 14 residues. Between the trimmed V and J ends, which lost 1 base and 2 bases, there was a span of 9 bases. This CDR3 reads CASSVTGANTEAFF. The CDR3 DNA sequence: TGTGCCAGCAGCGTAACGGGGGCTAACACTGAAGCTTTCTTT. The entire variable domain, with the rest obtained from reference TRBV9 and TRBJ1-1, is as follows: DSGVTQTPKHLITATGQRVTLRCSPRSGDLSVYWYQQSLDQGLQFLIQYYNGEERAKGNILERFSAQQFPDLHSELNLSSLELGDSALYFCASSVTGANTEAFFGQGTRLTVV.

V is TRBV19 and J is TRBJ2-3, with 9 bases identical to TRBD2. The germline gives CDR1 LNHDA, CDR2 SQIVND (reference sequence). This CDR3 is 17 amino acids long. V dropped 5 bases and J dropped 4; count of bases not matched to a gene: 13. Here the CDR3 DNA reads TGTGCCAGTAGTTCCCTCCTTAGCGGGGGCTTCTCAGATACGCAGTATTTT. Its translation is CASSSLLSGGFSDTQYF.

This clonotype was counted ten times or more. The chain combines TRBV5-1 with TRBJ2-2; D is possibly TRBD2 (6 bases). Trimming shortened V by 0 bases and J by 1 base, and 10 bases separated the two germline ends. The germline V gene has CDR1 SGHRS and CDR2 YFSETQ. This CDR3 is built from 16 residues. The CDR3 is CASSLGAGLNTGELFF. CDR3 sequence (DNA): TGCGCCAGCAGCTTGGGAGCGGGCCTGAACACCGGGGAGCTGTTTTTT.

This clonotype has only a few counts. This chain connects TRBV7-2 to TRBJ2-5; 8 positions match TRBD1. CDR1 and CDR2 from the germline V gene are SGHTA and FQGNSA. Trimming removed 2 bases from V and 5 bases from J; junction bases left unmatched: 7. The CDR3 is 15 residues long. The CDR3 spells CASSLRRGQQETQYF. CDR3 sequence (DNA): TGTGCCAGCAGCTTACGCAGGGGGCAGCAGGAGACCCAGTACTTC.